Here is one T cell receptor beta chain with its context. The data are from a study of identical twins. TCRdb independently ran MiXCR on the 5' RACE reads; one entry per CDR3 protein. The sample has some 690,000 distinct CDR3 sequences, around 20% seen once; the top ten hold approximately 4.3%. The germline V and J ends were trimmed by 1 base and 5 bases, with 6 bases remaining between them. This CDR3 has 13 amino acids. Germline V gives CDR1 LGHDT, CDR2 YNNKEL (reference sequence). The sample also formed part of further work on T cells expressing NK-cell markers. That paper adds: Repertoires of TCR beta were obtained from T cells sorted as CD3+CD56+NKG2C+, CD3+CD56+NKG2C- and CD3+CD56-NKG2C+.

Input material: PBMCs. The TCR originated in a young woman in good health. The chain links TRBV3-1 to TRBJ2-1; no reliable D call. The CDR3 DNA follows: TGTGCCAGCAGCCAAGTTTGGGACAATGAGCAGTTCTTC. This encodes CASSQVWDNEQFF.